This entry features one T cell receptor (beta chain) sequence. Which antigen it targets is not known. Base qualities were left out, and no much larger clone turns up one base away. The sample is drawn from a study of cytomegalovirus exposure and HLA in healthy donors (dated by TCRdb to about 2017). In terms of the full investigation: In an earlier analysis of fewer than 750 of the donors, about 260 Gb of sequence data and 95 million to 130 million unique TCR beta sequences from about 179 million T cells were reported. An early release covering 550 to 700 HLA-typed donors comprised about 300 gigabases of sequencing data and 65 million to 100 million unique TCR sequences. Of the roughly 430 genotyped donors, roughly 80% fell in the genetic ancestry cluster associated with self-reported Caucasian donors. The study was designed to test whether signatures of past pathogen exposure could be identified by cataloging public T cell receptors. Using immunosequencing, the study profiled T cell repertoires from fewer than 850 subjects and related those repertoires to cytomegalovirus serostatus. Besides the first cohort of 500 to 700 subjects, a separate validation cohort made up of roughly 130 different subjects was used. To predict cytomegalovirus infection status, the study combined high-throughput TCR immunosequencing, statistical association of individual TCRs with disease status, and machine learning. To study patterns of TCR occurrence, a later analysis re-analyzed previously published TCR beta repertoires from 666 donors and added high-resolution HLA genotyping. In the later analysis, no new phenotypic data were used to find candidate immune exposures; instead, reliance was placed on TCR beta sequences and their occurrence across donors. To decide whether each TCR beta V gene segment behaved as functional or pseudogenic, an earlier analysis of some 580 of the donors relied on high-throughput TCR beta sequencing. Donor age, sex, ethnicity and CMV serostatus were compiled alongside the repertoire data. Genome-wide SNP genotypes for about 60% of the roughly 700 donors were used in a later genetic analysis, which treated that subset as a discovery cohort. All discovery cohort repertoires had been generated using a single sequencing platform. Both class I and class II loci were covered by HLA typing, at four-digit resolution. The number of donors typed differed by locus, with roughly 629-640 for A, B, C, DRB1 and DQB1, about 500 for DQA1, 600 to 610 for DPA1, and over 400 for DPB1. About five DR-DQ haplotypes were handled as single units for association and clustering because linkage in the cohort was strong. On average, approximately 250,000 unique TCR beta nucleotide sequences were sequenced per donor among 350 to 400 genotyped donors of the cohort, with roughly 18% of those sequences being non-productive.

Broad study findings and their caveats: Specific HLA alleles were associated with around 18,000 TCR beta sequences at a false discovery rate of 0.05 in a later analysis. A later analysis found that most CMV-associated TCR beta chains appeared HLA-restricted, with HLA associations seemingly driven largely by CMV exposure. In a later analysis, TCR association rates were found to vary across HLA loci, with the most associated TCRs seen for DRB1 alleles and the fewest for HLA-C alleles. A few of the identified cytomegalovirus-associated TCR beta chains were confirmed in vitro to be specific for cytomegalovirus antigens. A total of 150 to 200 TCR beta chains were listed by the study as associated with cytomegalovirus. A cluster of highly shared sequence variants was judged likely to represent a technical artifact of the sequencing pipeline. According to a later analysis, parvovirus B19, influenza, CMV and Epstein-Barr virus appeared linked to several top co-occurrence clusters. The cohort was sequenced for TCR beta chains only, and without alpha or paired-chain data the features that could be detected were limited. Cytomegalovirus status was reported to be diagnosed by the classifier with high specificity and sensitivity in both the original and validation cohorts. The only immune exposure information available for the cohort was CMV serostatus. Most TCR sequences were seen in very few donors, while some public TCRs were found in many individuals. Correlated functional status among segregating V segments might be attributable to linkage disequilibrium, but an unknown experimental factor could not be ruled out. It was suggested by the authors that the approach could potentially be generalized to other disease states and immunological phenotypes. In a later analysis, HLA-associated TCR beta chains showed more clonal expansion and lower generation probabilities than non-associated chains that were equally common. In a later genetic analysis, a missense DCLRE1C variant was associated with V-gene and J-gene trimming of TCR beta chains, and the association was replicated in an independent cohort. Broadly in line with IMGT annotations, most TCR beta V segments showed up in productive rearrangements about 90% or about 30% of the time in an earlier analysis of several hundred of the donors. HLA typing was unavailable for some donors at each locus, so association tests used only the typed subset. According to a later genetic analysis, donors in an Asian-associated ancestry cluster had fewer N-insertions in productive TCRs than the roughly 700-donor mean. Some IMGT-functional V segments, including TRBV6-2 and TRBV6-3, could not be told apart with the 87-base-pair reads, so those segments were excluded. When HLA alleles, especially DR and DQ, strongly co-occurred, attributing TCR associations to individual alleles was difficult. Presence/absence analyses assumed roughly uniform sequencing depth across donors, an assumption that may not hold. Because counts were too low, more than 15 rarely observed V segments, including chromosome 9 orphons, were excluded from the earlier analysis of 587 of the donors. A further reported finding was that TCR beta sequences accurately predicted the HLA-A and HLA-B alleles for most subjects in the first cohort.

The cohort comprised some 730 healthy bone marrow donors. At the time of sampling, every cohort member was nominally healthy, though immune exposures that went unrecorded were likely present. The donor was CMV seronegative and was included in the group of about 350 seronegative cohort members. Each donor provided a peripheral blood sample, and peripheral blood mononuclear cells were used for TCR beta sequencing. The Qiagen DNeasy Blood Extraction Kit was used to extract genomic DNA from the blood cell samples. The CDR3 goes from the cysteine to the phenylalanine over 15 residues. The CDR3 DNA has 45 bases and is translated from base 1. V and J are truncated by 3 bases and 3 bases respectively, leaving an intervening sequence of 15 bases. CDR1 and CDR2, looked up from the germline V gene, are SGDLS and YYNGEE. Receptor amplification or capture employed the immunoSEQ multiplex PCR assay. A mixture of 60 forward primers for TCR Vbeta segments and 13 reverse primers for TCR Jbeta segments was used in the multiplex PCR. Amplification of the CDR3 region of rearranged TCR beta genes was performed with a multiplex PCR assay on genomic DNA. The Illumina HiSeq System was used to sequence the amplified TCR beta libraries as 87-base-pair reads. On the study's bioinformatics: A later analysis tallied about 77 million unique TCR beta chains across the 550 to 850 repertoires, and approximately 12 million of those chains were shared by two or more donors. Raw reads were error-corrected and collapsed into unique sequences by a nearest-neighbor algorithm in which closely related sequences were merged to remove PCR and sequencing errors. CDR3 sequences were aligned to IMGT reference sequences to assign V, D and J gene segments. For a sequence to be retained, a match of at least six nucleotides to both a V gene segment and a J gene segment was required. Rearrangements were classified as productive when the CDR3 lacked stop codons and remained in frame with V and J, and all other rearrangements were classified as non-productive. Following IMGT convention, CDR3 was defined as the stretch from the second conserved V-encoded cysteine up to the conserved J-encoded phenylalanine. In an earlier analysis of 500 to 650 of the donors, sequences lacking an unambiguous match to a single V gene segment were excluded. In an earlier analysis of approximately 590 of the donors, a V segment was called functional when productive rearrangements were above 56.7%, and segregating when the standard deviation between donors exceeded 5%. A statistical classification framework was developed to diagnose cytomegalovirus status using the catalog of TCR beta chain sequences. In a later analysis, V and J genes were assigned by comparing TCR nucleotide sequences against IMGT/GENE-DB human TR gene sequences. The TCRdist pipeline was used in a later analysis to assign CDR3 sequences and most-parsimonious VDJ recombination scenarios. In a later analysis, each TCR beta chain was defined by its CDR3 amino acid sequence together with its V-gene family, and reads lacking a unique V-gene family were excluded. A later analysis removed roughly 590 highly shared, low-generation-probability nucleotide sequences to deal with suspected cross-contamination and a sequencing artifact. In a later analysis, a clonal expansion index for each public chain was calculated from normalized within-repertoire ranks of inferred template counts. A later analysis computed generation probabilities with a VDJ recombination model fitted to out-of-frame rearrangements, and checked the results against IGoR. Hypergeometric tests were used in a later analysis to score TCR-TCR, TCR-HLA and TCR-CMV co-occurrence, with a repertoire-size bias correction applied to the TCR pairs. A later analysis estimated false discovery rates by permuting HLA or CMV assignments 20 times. A later analysis grouped co-occurring TCRs with DBSCAN, adding TCRdist sequence similarity when clustering within HLA-allele-positive subsets. Repertoires with fewer than 30,000 or more than 120,000 public chains were left out of co-occurrence clustering, as were five repertoires with anomalous nucleotide sharing. In its TCRdb copy, this immuneACCESS table keeps in-frame sequences only and misses some clones. Where compared with another copy, unresolved V genes explain less than half of these, and the others have no known cause. The D gene and trimming were derived from the DNA, and the V and J assignments and clone size from that table. This sample holds around 120,000 clones; over 80% were observed only once. Together, the top ten hold approximately 0.24% of the sample.

The chain was built from TRBV9 and TRBJ1-1, with the D segment identity uncertain. Sequences were obtained from PBMCs. This TCR was sampled from a man aged 50 to 59 in good health and CMV-seronegative. The DNA is as follows: TGTGCCAGCAGCGCTTTTGGACTAAGGGACACTGAAGCTTTCTTT. The encoded protein is CASSAFGLRDTEAFF.